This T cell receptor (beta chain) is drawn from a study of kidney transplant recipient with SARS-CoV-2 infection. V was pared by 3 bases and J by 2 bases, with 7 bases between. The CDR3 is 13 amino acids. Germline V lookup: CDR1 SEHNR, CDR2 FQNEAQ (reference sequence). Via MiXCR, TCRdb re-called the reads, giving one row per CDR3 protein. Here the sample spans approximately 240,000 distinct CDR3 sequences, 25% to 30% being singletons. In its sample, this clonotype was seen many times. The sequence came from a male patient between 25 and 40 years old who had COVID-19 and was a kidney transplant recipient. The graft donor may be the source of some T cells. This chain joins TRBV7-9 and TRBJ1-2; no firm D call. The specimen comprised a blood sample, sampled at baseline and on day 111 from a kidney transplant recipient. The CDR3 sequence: CASSFDGNYGYTF. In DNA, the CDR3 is TGTGCCAGCAGCTTTGACGGAAACTATGGCTACACCTTC.